This T cell receptor (beta chain) was sequenced for a study of cytomegalovirus exposure and HLA in healthy donors. The overall study: From HLA-typed donors, an early data release held about 85 million unique TCRs.

The CDR3 is 20 amino acids. Germline CDR1 is SGHDN and CDR2 is FVKESK. V gave up 6 bases and J gave up 7 bases; unmatched junction bases: 25. The study, taken as a whole, reports: Available immune exposure information was restricted to CMV serostatus only. Using a false discovery rate of 0.05, a later analysis showed that approximately 17,000 TCR beta sequences were associated with HLA alleles.

The study ran its PCR with 60 Vbeta and 13 Jbeta primers. The table came from immunoSEQ multiplex PCR; TCRdb's copy has only in-frame clones and leaves some out. The data show 50,000 or so clones, 81% seen once. This clone was counted a few times. Its antigen is not identified. Material: PBMCs. The sequence was obtained from a boy aged 5-17 years in good health and CMV-seropositive. This chain joins TRBV14 and TRBJ2-1; 9 nucleotides match TRBD2. The CDR3 region is CASSRPRQGPSGGLLNEQFF. Here the CDR3 DNA reads TGTGCCAGCAGTCGCCCGAGACAGGGCCCCAGCGGGGGGCTTCTGAATGAGCAGTTCTTC. The variable domain in full, completed from reference TRBV14 and TRBJ2-1, reads EAGVTQFPSHSVIEKGQTVTLRCDPISGHDNLYWYRRVMGKEIKFLLHFVKESKQDESGMPNNRFLAERTGGTYSTLKVQPAELEDSGVYFCASSRPRQGPSGGLLNEQFFGPGTRLTVL.